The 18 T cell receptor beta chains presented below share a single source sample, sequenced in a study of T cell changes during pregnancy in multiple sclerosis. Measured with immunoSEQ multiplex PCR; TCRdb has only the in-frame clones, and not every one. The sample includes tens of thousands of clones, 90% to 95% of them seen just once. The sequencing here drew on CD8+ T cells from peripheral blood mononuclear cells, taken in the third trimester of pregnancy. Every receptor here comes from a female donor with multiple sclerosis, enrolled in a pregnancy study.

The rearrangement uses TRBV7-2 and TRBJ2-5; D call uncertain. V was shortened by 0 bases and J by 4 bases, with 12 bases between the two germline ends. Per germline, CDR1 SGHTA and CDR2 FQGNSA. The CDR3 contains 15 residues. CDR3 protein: CASSLAQREIETQYF. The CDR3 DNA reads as TGTGCCAGCAGCTTAGCCCAAAGAGAGATAGAGACCCAGTACTTC.

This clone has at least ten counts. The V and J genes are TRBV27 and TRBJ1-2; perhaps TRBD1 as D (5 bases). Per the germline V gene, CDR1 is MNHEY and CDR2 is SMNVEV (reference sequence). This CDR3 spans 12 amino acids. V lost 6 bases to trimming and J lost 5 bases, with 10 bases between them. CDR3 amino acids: CASSPGGYGYTF. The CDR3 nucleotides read TGTGCCAGCAGCCCCGGGGGGTATGGCTACACCTTC.

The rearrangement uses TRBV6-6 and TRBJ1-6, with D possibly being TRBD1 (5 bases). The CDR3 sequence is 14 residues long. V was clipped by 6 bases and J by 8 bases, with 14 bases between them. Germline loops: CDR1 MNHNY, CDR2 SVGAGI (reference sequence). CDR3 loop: CASSLLRGHSPLHF. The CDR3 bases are TGTGCCAGCAGCCTACTAAGGGGTCATTCACCCCTCCACTTT.

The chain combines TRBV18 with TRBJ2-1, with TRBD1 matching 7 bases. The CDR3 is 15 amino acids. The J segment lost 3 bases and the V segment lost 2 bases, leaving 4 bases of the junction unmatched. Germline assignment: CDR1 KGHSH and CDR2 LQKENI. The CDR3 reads CASSPGTALYNEQFF. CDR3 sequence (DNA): TGTGCCAGCTCACCAGGGACAGCTCTCTACAATGAGCAGTTCTTC. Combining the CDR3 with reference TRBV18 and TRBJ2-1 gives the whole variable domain NAGVMQNPRHLVRRRGQEARLRCSPMKGHSHVYWYRQLPEEGLKFMVYLQKENIIDESGMPKERFSAEFPKEGPSILRIQQVVRGDSAAYFCASSPGTALYNEQFFGPGTRLTVL.

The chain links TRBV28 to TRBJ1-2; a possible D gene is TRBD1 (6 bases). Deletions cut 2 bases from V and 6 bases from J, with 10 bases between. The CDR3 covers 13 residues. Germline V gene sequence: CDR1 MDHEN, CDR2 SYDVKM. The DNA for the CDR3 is TGTGCCAGCAGTTTAAGCAGGGGAGATGGCTACACCTTC. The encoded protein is CASSLSRGDGYTF.

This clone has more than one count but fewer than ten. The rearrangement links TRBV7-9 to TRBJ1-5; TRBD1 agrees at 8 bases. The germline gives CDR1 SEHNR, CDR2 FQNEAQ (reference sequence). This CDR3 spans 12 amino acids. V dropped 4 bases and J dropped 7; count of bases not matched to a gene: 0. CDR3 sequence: CASSSGGQPQHF. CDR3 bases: TGTGCCAGCAGCTCAGGGGGCCAGCCCCAGCATTTT.

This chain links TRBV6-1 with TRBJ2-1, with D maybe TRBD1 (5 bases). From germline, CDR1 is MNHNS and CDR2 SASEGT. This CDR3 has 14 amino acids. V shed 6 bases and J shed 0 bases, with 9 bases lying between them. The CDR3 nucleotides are TGTGCCAGCAGGGACATGAGCTCCTACAATGAGCAGTTCTTC. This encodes CASRDMSSYNEQFF.

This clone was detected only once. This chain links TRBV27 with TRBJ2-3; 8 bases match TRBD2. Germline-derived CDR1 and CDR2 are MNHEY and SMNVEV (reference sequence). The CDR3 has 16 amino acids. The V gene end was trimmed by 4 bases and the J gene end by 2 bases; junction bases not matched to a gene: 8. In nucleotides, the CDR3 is TGTGCCAGCAGTTCGGAGCTAGCGGGCTCCACAGATACGCAGTATTTT. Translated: CASSSELAGSTDTQYF.

In DNA form, the CDR3 reads TGTGCCAGCAGCTTGAGGGGGTTCTTCGACGAGCAGTACTTC. Its protein is CASSLRGFFDEQYF. V usage is TRBV5-5 and J usage is TRBJ2-7; possibly TRBD1 for D (6 bases). The length of the CDR3 is 14 residues. The germline CDR1 and CDR2 sequences are SGHKS and YYEKEE (reference sequence). Trimming removed 1 base from V and 5 bases from J, with 13 bases in between.

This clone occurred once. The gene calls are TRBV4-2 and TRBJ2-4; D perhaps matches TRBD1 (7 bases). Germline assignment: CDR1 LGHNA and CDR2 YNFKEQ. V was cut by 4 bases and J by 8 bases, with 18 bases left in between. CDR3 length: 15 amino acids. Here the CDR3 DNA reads TGTGCCAGCAGCCCGCAGGAGGGGGCCCGGGACATTCAGTACTTC. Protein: CASSPQEGARDIQYF.

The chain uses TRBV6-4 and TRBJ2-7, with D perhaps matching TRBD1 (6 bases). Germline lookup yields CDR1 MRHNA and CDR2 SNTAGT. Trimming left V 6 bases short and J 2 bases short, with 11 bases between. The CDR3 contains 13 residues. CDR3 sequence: CASSPGHTYEQYF. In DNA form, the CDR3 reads TGTGCCAGCAGCCCGGGACACACCTACGAGCAGTACTTC.

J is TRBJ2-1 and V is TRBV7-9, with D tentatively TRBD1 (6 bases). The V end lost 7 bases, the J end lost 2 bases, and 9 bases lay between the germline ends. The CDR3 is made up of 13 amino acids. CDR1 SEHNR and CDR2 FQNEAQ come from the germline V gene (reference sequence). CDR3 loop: CASNRDTYNEQFF. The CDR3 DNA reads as TGTGCCAGCAACCGGGACACCTACAATGAGCAGTTCTTC.

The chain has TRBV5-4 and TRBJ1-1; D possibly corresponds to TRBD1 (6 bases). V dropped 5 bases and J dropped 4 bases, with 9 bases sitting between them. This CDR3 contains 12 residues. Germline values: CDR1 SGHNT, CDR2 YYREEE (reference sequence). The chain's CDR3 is CASREGGTEAFF. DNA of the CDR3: TGTGCCAGCAGGGAAGGGGGCACTGAAGCTTTCTTT.

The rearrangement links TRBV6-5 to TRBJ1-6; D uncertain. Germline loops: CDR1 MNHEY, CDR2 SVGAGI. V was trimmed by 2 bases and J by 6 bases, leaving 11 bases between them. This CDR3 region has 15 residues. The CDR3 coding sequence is TGTGCCAGCAGTTACCAGCCACAGAGTAATTCACCCCTCCACTTT. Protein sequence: CASSYQPQSNSPLHF.

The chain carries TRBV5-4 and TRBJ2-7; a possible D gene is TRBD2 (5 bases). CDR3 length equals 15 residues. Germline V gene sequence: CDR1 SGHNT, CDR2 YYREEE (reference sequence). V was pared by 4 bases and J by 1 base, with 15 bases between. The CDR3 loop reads CASSGGLADSYEQYF. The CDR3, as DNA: TGTGCCAGCAGCGGCGGGCTAGCCGATTCCTACGAGCAGTACTTC.

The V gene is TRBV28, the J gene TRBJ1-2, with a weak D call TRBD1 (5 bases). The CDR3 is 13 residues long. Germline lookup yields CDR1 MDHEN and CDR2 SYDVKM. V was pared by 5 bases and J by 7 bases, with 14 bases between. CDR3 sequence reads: CASSRPGKGGYTF. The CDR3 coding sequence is TGTGCCAGCAGTCGTCCAGGGAAAGGTGGCTACACCTTC.

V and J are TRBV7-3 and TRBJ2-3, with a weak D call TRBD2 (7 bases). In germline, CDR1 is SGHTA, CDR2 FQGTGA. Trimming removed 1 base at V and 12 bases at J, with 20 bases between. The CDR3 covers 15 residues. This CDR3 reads CASSLNGLSGGLQYF. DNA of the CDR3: TGTGCCAGCAGCTTAAACGGCCTCTCGGGGGGCCTTCAGTATTTT.

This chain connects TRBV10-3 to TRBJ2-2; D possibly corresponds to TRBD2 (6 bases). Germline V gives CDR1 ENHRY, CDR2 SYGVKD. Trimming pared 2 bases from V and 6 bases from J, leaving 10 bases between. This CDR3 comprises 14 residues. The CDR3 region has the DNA TGTGCCATCAGTGAGGCGGGACGGTCCGGGGAGCTGTTTTTT. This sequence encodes CAISEAGRSGELFF.